Listed below are T cell receptor beta chains from one sample, sequenced in a study of blood T cell repertoires in COVID-19. Generated by immunoSEQ multiplex PCR, the TCRdb table keeps only in-frame clones and is missing some. The sample yields about 59,000 clones, roughly 90% seen once. Input material: peripheral blood. The source of these receptors is an older man in a cohort sampled during active COVID-19. CDR3s include the opening cysteine and the closing phenylalanine or tryptophan. Fields, in order: V gene, J gene, D gene, CDR3 DNA, CDR3 protein. The D gene is left open where the match is weak.

TRBV7-6	TRBJ2-5	TRBD1	TGTGCCAGCAGCTACGGACAGGGGATTGAGACCCAGTACTTC	CASSYGQGIETQYF
TRBV5-4	TRBJ2-3	NA	TGTGCCAGCAGCGGAGGGGCCACAGATACGCAGTATTTT	CASSGGATDTQYF
TRBV19	TRBJ2-5	NA	TGTGCCAGTAGTATAGCAGGGATCGGGGAGACCCAGTACTTC	CASSIAGIGETQYF
TRBV2	TRBJ1-1	NA	TGTGCCAGCAGTGCAACACAGAGCCACACTGAAGCTTTCTTT	CASSATQSHTEAFF
TRBV30	TRBJ1-4	NA	TGTGCCTTGAAAGTAGGACAGAGCCGTAATGAAAAACTGTTTTTT	CALKVGQSRNEKLFF
TRBV30	TRBJ2-3	NA	TGTGCCTGGAGAGGTAGGGGTTGGGGTACGCAGTATTTT	CAWRGRGWGTQYF
TRBV3-1/TRBV3-2	TRBJ1-1	NA	TGTGCCAGCAGCAACAAGAGGGGGGGCGCATTTATCACTGAAGCTTTCTTT	CASSNKRGGAFITEAFF
TRBV21-1	TRBJ1-3	NA	TGTGCCAGCAGGCTCTGGACAAGGGGCTCTGGAAACACCATATATTTT	CASRLWTRGSGNTIYF
TRBV3-1/TRBV3-2	TRBJ1-1	NA	TGTGCCAGCAGCCAAGGTCAGGGGTGGGACACTGAAGCTTTCTTT	CASSQGQGWDTEAFF
TRBV7-6	TRBJ2-1	TRBD2	TGTGCCAGCAGCTTAGCGACTAGCGGGACGATGCAGTTCTTC	CASSLATSGTMQFF
TRBV19	TRBJ1-2	NA	TGTGCCAGTAGTATAGATGGACAGTCCTCCTATGGCTACACCTTC	CASSIDGQSSYGYTF
TRBV5-3	TRBJ2-1	NA	TGTGCCAGAAGCGACCGGAAGGGGCCCTACAATGAGCAGTTCTTC	CARSDRKGPYNEQFF
TRBV19	TRBJ2-6	TRBD1	TGTGCCAGTACGGGACAGGCTGGCTCTGGGGCCAACGTCCTGACTTTC	CASTGQAGSGANVLTF
TRBV5-1	TRBJ2-5	TRBD2	TGCGCCAGCAGCTTGGCAGCGGGGGGGCCTTTGGAGACCCAGTACTTC	CASSLAAGGPLETQYF
TRBV4-1	TRBJ2-5	TRBD2	TGCGCCAGCAGCCATGACCCGAGTAGCGGGGTAGAGACCCAGTACTTC	CASSHDPSSGVETQYF
TRBV7-8	TRBJ1-2	NA	TGTGCCAGCAGCTTCATCGTCGGGGGGCGTGATCCCTATGGCTACACCTTC	CASSFIVGGRDPYGYTF